The source of this T cell receptor (beta chain) is a study of follicular helper T cells after annual influenza vaccination. TCRB was sequenced at Survey level resolution. Profiled with immunoSEQ multiplex PCR; TCRdb holds only in-frame clones, not every one. The sample lists 400 to 500 clones, approximately 80% occurring once. There are a few counts of this clone. Time point of the sample: 2015-2016 season, 7 days after influenza vaccination. Sorted cTfh were non-naive CD4+CXCR5+PD-1+, either ICOS+CD38+ or ICOS-CD38-. This CDR3 is 14 amino acids long. Germline assignment: CDR1 LGHNA and CDR2 YSLEER. Trimming took 4 bases from V and 4 from J, leaving 10 bases between them.

Specimen: CXCR5+ CD38+ circulating T follicular helper cells from blood, collected 7 days after influenza vaccination. Subset denoted: circulating Tfh, non-naive CD4+CXCR5+PD-1+ (ICOS+CD38+ or ICOS-CD38-). The chain recombines TRBV4-3 with TRBJ2-2; D gene ambiguous. The receptor was isolated from an adult who received the influenza vaccine. This chain's CDR3 is CASSPRSATGELFF. DNA of the CDR3: TGCGCCAGCAGCCCCAGATCCGCCACCGGGGAGCTGTTTTTT.